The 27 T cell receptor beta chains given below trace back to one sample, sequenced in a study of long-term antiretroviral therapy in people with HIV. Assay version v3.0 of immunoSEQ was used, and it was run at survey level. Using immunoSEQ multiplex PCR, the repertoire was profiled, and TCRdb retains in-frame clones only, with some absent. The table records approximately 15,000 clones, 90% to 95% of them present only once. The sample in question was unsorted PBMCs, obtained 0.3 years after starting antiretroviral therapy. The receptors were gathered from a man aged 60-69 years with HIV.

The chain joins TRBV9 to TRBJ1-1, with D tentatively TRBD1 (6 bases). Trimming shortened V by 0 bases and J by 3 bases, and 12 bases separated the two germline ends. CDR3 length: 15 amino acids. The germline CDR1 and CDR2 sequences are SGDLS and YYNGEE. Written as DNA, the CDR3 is TGTGCCAGCAGCGTAGATGGGGGGCTTCACACTGAAGCTTTCTTT. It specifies CASSVDGGLHTEAFF.

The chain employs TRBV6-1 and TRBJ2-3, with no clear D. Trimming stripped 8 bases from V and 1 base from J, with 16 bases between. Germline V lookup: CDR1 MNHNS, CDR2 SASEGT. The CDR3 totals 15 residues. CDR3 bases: TGTGCCAGCGCCCCTCCAAGGGTTGGCACAGATACGCAGTATTTT. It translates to CASAPPRVGTDTQYF.

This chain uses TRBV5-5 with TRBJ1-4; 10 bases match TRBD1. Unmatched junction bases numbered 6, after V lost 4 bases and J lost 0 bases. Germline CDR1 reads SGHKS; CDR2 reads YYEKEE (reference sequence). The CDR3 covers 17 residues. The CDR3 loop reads CASSRDRGSTTNEKLFF. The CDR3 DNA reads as TGTGCCAGCAGCCGGGACAGGGGATCCACAACTAATGAAAAACTGTTTTTT.

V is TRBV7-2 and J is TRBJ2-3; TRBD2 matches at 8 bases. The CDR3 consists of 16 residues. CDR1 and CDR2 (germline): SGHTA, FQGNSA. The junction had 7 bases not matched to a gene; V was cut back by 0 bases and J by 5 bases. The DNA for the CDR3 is TGTGCCAGCAGCTTAGCGGTGACGGGGGGGGGAGATACGCAGTATTTT. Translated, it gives CASSLAVTGGGDTQYF.

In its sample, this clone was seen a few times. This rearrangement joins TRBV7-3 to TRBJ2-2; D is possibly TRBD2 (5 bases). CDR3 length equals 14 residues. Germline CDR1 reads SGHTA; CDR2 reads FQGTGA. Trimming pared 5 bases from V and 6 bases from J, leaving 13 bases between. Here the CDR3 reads CASSPLAAAGELFF. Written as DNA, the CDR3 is TGTGCCAGCAGCCCCCTAGCCGCCGCCGGGGAGCTGTTTTTT. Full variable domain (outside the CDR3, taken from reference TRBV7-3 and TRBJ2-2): GAGVSQTPSNKVTEKGKYVELRCDPISGHTALYWYRQSLGQGPEFLIYFQGTGAADDSGLPNDRFFAVRPEGSVSTLKIQRTERGDSAVYLCASSPLAAAGELFFGEGSRLTVL.

In DNA, the CDR3 is TGTGCCAGCAGCTTAAATCTGGGCTCCTACAATGAGCAGTTCTTC. This gives the protein CASSLNLGSYNEQFF. J is TRBJ2-1 and V is TRBV11-2; no clear D gene. Germline CDR1 and CDR2: SGHAT and FQNNGV. The V and J ends lost 2 bases and 0 bases respectively, with 8 bases between them. The CDR3 loop spans 15 amino acids. Complete variable domain (other parts from reference TRBV11-2 and TRBJ2-1): EAGVAQSPRYKIIEKRQSVAFWCNPISGHATLYWYQQILGQGPKLLIQFQNNGVVDDSQLPKDRFSAERLKGVDSTLKIQPAKLEDSAVYLCASSLNLGSYNEQFFGPGTRLTVL.

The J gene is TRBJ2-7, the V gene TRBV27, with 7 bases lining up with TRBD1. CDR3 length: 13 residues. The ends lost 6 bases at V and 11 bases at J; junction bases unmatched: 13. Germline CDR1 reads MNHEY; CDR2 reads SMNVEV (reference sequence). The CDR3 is CASRARDRRWEYF. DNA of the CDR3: TGTGCCAGCAGGGCCAGGGACAGACGATGGGAGTACTTC.

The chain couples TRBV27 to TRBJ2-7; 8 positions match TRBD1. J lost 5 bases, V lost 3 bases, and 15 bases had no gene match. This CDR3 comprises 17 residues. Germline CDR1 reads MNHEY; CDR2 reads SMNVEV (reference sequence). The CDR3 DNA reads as TGTGCCAGCAGTTTTTTGTTGGGCCAGGGGGCTACGGACGAGCAGTACTTC. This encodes CASSFLLGQGATDEQYF.

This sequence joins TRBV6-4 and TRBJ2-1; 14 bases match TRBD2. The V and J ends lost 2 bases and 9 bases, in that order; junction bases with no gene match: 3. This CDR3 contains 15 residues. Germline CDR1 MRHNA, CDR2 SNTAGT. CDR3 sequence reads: CASSDGLAGGGEQFF. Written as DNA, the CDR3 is TGTGCCAGCAGTGACGGACTAGCGGGAGGAGGTGAGCAGTTCTTC.

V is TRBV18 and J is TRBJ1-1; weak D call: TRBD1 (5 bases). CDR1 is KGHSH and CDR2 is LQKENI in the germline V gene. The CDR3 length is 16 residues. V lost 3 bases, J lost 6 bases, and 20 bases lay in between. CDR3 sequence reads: CASSPMPPGMIAEAFF. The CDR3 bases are TGTGCCAGCTCACCGATGCCCCCAGGGATGATCGCTGAAGCTTTCTTT.

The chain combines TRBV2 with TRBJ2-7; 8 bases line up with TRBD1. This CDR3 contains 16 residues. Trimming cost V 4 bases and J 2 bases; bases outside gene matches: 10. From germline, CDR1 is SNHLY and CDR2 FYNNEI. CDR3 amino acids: CASSVLPGQATYEQYF. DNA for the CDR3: TGTGCCAGCAGTGTCCTTCCGGGACAGGCAACCTACGAGCAGTACTTC.

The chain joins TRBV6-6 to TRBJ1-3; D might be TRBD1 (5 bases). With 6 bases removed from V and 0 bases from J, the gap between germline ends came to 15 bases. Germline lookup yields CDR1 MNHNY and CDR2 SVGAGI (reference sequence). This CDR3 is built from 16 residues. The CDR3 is CASRHGTASSGNTIYF. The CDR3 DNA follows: TGTGCCAGCAGACACGGGACGGCGAGCTCTGGAAACACCATATATTTT.

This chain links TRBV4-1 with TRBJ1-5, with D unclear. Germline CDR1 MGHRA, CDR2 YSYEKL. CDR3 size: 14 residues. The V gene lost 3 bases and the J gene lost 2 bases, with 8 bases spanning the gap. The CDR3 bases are TGCGCCAGCAGCCACCGGGGAGGCAATCAGCCCCAGCATTTT. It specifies CASSHRGGNQPQHF.

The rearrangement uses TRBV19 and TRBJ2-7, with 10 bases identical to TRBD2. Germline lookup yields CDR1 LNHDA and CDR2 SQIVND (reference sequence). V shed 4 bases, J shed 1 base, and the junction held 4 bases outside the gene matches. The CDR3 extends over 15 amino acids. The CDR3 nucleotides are TGTGCCAGTAGTAGGACTAGCGGAGCTTCCTACGAGCAGTACTTC. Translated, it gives CASSRTSGASYEQYF.

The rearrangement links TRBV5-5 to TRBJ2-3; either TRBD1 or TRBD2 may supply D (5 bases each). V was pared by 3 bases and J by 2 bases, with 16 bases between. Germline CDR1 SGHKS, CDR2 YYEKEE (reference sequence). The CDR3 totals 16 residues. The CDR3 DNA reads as TGTGCCAGCAGCTCGACAGATTACGGACTCACAGATACGCAGTATTTT. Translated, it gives CASSSTDYGLTDTQYF.

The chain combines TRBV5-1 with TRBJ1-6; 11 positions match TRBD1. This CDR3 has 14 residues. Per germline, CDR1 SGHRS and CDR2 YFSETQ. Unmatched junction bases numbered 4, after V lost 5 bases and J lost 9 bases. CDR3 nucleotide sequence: TGCGCCAGCAGTCTGGGACAGGGGGGTTCACCCCTCCACTTT. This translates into CASSLGQGGSPLHF.

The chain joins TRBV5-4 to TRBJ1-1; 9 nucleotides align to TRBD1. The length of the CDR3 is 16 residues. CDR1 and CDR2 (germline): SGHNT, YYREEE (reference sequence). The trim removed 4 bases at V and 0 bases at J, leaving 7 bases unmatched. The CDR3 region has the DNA TGTGCCAGCAGCCCGGGACAGGGTTTCATGAACACTGAAGCTTTCTTT. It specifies CASSPGQGFMNTEAFF.

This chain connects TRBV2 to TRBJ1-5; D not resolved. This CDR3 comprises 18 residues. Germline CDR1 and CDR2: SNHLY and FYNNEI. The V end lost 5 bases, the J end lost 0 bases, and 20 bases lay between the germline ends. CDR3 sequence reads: CASSTHRESGSSNQPQHF. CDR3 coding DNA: TGTGCCAGCAGTACACACCGGGAGAGTGGGAGTAGCAATCAGCCCCAGCATTTT.

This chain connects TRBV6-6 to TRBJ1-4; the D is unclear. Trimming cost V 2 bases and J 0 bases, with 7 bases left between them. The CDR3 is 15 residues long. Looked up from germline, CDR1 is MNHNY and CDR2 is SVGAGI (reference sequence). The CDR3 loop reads CASSYHGATNEKLFF. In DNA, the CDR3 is TGTGCCAGCAGTTACCACGGCGCAACTAATGAAAAACTGTTTTTT.

The CDR3 sequence: CASSLSPRGGGDTQYF. The CDR3, as DNA: TGTGCCAGCAGTTTATCCCCCCGGGGGGGAGGAGATACGCAGTATTTT. V is TRBV27 and J is TRBJ2-3; 8 nucleotides agree with TRBD2. The CDR3 extends over 16 amino acids. J gave up 5 bases and V 0 bases, and 7 bases lay outside the gene matches. Germline values: CDR1 MNHEY, CDR2 SMNVEV (reference sequence).

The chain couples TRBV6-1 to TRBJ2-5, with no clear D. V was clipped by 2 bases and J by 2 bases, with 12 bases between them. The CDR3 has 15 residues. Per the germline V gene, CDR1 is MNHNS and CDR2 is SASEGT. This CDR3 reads CASSELVLPQETQYF. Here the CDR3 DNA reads TGTGCCAGCAGTGAACTGGTGCTACCACAAGAGACCCAGTACTTC.

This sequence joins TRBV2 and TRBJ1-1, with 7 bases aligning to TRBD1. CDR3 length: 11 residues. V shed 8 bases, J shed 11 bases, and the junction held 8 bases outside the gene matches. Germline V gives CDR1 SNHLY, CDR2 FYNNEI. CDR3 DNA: TGTGCCAGCTTGGGACAGCCCGTGGCTTTCTTT. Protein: CASLGQPVAFF.

CDR3 residues: CASRTDREGYGYTF. CDR3 nucleotide sequence: TGTGCCAGCAGAACCGACAGGGAGGGCTATGGCTACACCTTC. V and J are TRBV25-1 and TRBJ1-2, with 7 bases matching TRBD1. Trimming cost V 6 bases and J 4 bases; bases outside gene matches: 8. Germline V gives CDR1 MGHDK, CDR2 SYGVNS. The CDR3 loop spans 14 amino acids.

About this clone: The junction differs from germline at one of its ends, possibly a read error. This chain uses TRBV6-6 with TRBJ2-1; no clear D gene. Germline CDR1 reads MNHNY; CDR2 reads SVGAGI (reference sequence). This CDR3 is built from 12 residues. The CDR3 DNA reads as TGTGCCAGCAGCGTCCGCTACAGTGAGCAGTTCTTC. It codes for CASSVRYSEQFF.

The CDR3 loop reads CASSITLAGPNEQFF. CDR3 coding DNA: TGTGCCAGTAGTATTACGCTAGCGGGGCCCAATGAGCAGTTCTTC. The chain combines TRBV19 with TRBJ2-1, with TRBD2 identical over 9 bases. The CDR3 runs 15 residues. CDR1 is LNHDA and CDR2 is SQIVND in the germline V gene (reference sequence). The J segment lost 6 bases and the V segment lost 3 bases, leaving 6 bases of the junction unmatched.

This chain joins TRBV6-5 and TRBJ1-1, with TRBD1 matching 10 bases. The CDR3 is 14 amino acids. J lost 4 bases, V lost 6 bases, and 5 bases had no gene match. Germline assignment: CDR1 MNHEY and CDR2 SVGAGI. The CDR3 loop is CASRRQGASTEAFF. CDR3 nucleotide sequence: TGTGCCAGCAGAAGACAGGGGGCGTCCACTGAAGCTTTCTTT.

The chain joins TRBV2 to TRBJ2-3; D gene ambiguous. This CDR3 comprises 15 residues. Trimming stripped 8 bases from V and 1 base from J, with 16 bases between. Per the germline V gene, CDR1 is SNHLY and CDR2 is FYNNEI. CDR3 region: CASQNPSGRTDTQYF. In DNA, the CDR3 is TGTGCCAGCCAGAACCCATCTGGCCGCACAGATACGCAGTATTTT.